A selection of T cell receptor beta chains follows, all from one sample in a study of blood T cell repertoires in COVID-19. Method: immunoSEQ multiplex PCR; TCRdb's copy keeps in-frame clones and lacks some. This table has more than 70,000 clones, 65% to 90% appearing once. The sample comprised peripheral blood. Source of these receptors: a man aged 55 to 70 with acute or convalescent COVID-19. The CDR3 runs from the conserved cysteine through the conserved F or W. The D gene is left open where the match is weak. Size values are once, few and many counts, or a class for expanded clones, and some rows have none.

v_gene	abundance	d_gene	j_gene	CDR3aa	CDR3nt
TRBV9	once	.	TRBJ2-1	CASRRGTDHNEQFF	TGTGCCAGCAGGAGGGGGACGGATCACAATGAGCAGTTCTTC
TRBV5-4	once	TRBD1	TRBJ1-4	CASSFGQDRGNEKLFF	TGTGCCAGCAGCTTTGGGCAGGACAGGGGTAATGAAAAACTGTTTTTT
TRBV19	once	.	TRBJ1-2	CASTGVIGGYTF	TGTGCCAGTACAGGGGTTATAGGTGGCTACACCTTC
TRBV6-5	.	TRBD1	TRBJ1-1	CASRTSGGRTEAFF	TGTGCCAGCCGAACGTCAGGGGGACGAACTGAAGCTTTCTTT
TRBV5-4	.	.	TRBJ2-7	CASSNGQITYEQYF	TGTGCCAGCAGCAACGGACAGATAACCTACGAGCAGTACTTC
TRBV19	.	.	TRBJ1-5	CASSITRGMGQPQHF	TGTGCCAGTAGTATAACAAGGGGAATGGGTCAGCCCCAGCATTTT
TRBV4-3	.	.	TRBJ2-2	CASSQAGDRDTGELFF	TGCGCCAGCAGCCAAGCGGGGGATCGTGACACCGGGGAGCTGTTTTTT
TRBV6-2/TRBV6-3	.	.	TRBJ2-7	CASSYSPNSYEQYF	TGTGCCAGCAGTTACTCTCCAAATTCCTACGAGCAGTACTTC
TRBV24-1	once	TRBD2	TRBJ2-3	CATSASGRGDTQYF	TGTGCCACCAGTGCGAGCGGGAGAGGCGATACGCAGTATTTT
TRBV5-6	.	.	TRBJ2-1	CASSLGRGTYNEQFF	TGTGCCAGCAGCTTGGGGCGGGGAACCTACAATGAGCAGTTCTTC
TRBV2	.	TRBD1	TRBJ2-4	CARTGVPKNIQYF	TGTGCCAGGACAGGGGTACCCAAAAACATTCAGTACTTC
TRBV7-2	.	.	TRBJ1-1	CASSLGPVNTEAFF	TGTGCCAGCAGCTTAGGTCCGGTGAACACTGAAGCTTTCTTT
TRBV6-2/TRBV6-3	.	TRBD1	TRBJ1-2	CASSALVGTDYGYTF	TGTGCCAGCAGTGCCCTAGTCGGGACAGACTATGGCTACACCTTC
TRBV6-2/TRBV6-3	once	.	TRBJ1-5	CASSYSTAREPQHF	TGTGCCAGCAGTTACTCTACAGCCAGGGAGCCCCAGCATTTT
TRBV5-1	.	.	TRBJ2-3	CASSFGAGTDTQYF	TGCGCCAGCAGCTTTGGGGCAGGCACAGATACGCAGTATTTT
TRBV6-5	.	TRBD1	TRBJ2-7	CASSPGQRYEQYF	TGTGCCAGCAGCCCGGGACAGCGATACGAGCAGTACTTC
TRBV6-4	.	TRBD2	TRBJ2-1	CASSGEGLAGAYEQFF	TGTGCCAGCAGTGGGGAGGGACTAGCGGGAGCATATGAGCAGTTCTTC
TRBV5-1	once	.	TRBJ2-5	CASRYAIQQETQYF	TGCGCCAGCAGGTACGCTATCCAACAAGAGACCCAGTACTTC
TRBV5-1	.	.	TRBJ1-5	CASSFSGNQPQHF	TGCGCCAGCAGCTTCTCAGGGAATCAGCCCCAGCATTTT
TRBV23-1	.	TRBD2	TRBJ2-1	CASTSFQAGGFYNEQFF	TGCGCCAGCACGTCATTCCAGGCGGGGGGTTTCTACAATGAGCAGTTCTTC
TRBV6-5	.	TRBD1	TRBJ1-2	CASNPTGSYGYTF	TGTGCCAGCAATCCGACAGGGAGCTATGGCTACACCTTC
TRBV7-3	.	TRBD2	TRBJ2-5	CASSSRLAGEETQYF	TGTGCCAGCAGCTCGCGACTAGCGGGGGAGGAGACCCAGTACTTC
TRBV29-1	.	TRBD2	TRBJ2-3	CSGFEAGGTSTDTQYF	TGCAGCGGCTTCGAGGCGGGGGGAACCAGCACAGATACGCAGTATTTT
TRBV12-3/TRBV12-4	.	.	TRBJ2-3	CASSLIAAWQYF	TGTGCCAGCAGTTTAATTGCGGCGTGGCAGTATTTT
TRBV6-5	.	.	TRBJ1-1	CASSPTFNTEAFF	TGTGCCAGCAGCCCGACATTTAACACTGAAGCTTTCTTT